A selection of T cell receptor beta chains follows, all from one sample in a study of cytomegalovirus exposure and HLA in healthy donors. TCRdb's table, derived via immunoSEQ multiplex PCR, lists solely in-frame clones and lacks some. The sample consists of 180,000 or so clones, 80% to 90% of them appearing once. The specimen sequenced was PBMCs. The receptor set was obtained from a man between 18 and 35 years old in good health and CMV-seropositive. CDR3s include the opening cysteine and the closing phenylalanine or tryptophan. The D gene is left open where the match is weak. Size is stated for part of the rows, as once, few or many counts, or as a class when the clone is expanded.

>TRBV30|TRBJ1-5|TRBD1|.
TGTGCCTGGTCCGGGACAGGGTTTAATCAGCCCCAGCATTTT
CAWSGTGFNQPQHF
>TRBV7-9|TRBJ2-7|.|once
TGTGCCAGCAGCCTTACGACACCCTACGAGCAGTACTTC
CASSLTTPYEQYF
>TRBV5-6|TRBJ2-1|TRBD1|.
TGTGCCAGCAGCTTTCGGGGGACAGGAGCTTTAAGGCAGTTCTTC
CASSFRGTGALRQFF
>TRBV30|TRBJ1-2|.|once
TGTGCCTGGATTTCAACGAGAGCTAACTATGGCTACACCTTC
CAWISTRANYGYTF
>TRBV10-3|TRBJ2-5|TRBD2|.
TGTGCCAACAGCGGGGGGGCTATGGAGACCCAGTACTTC
CANSGGAMETQYF
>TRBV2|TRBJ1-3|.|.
TGTGCCAGCAGTTTACAGGGCTTCTCTGGAAACACCATATATTTT
CASSLQGFSGNTIYF
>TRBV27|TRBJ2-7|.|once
TGTGCCAGCAGTCCAGGACTGTTTTCCTACGAGCAGTACTTC
CASSPGLFSYEQYF
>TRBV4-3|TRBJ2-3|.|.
TGCGCCAGCAGCCGAACTGGAGCGGCAGATACGCAGTATTTT
CASSRTGAADTQYF
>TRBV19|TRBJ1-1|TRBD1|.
TGTGCCAGTAAGCTACTTAGGGACAGTGGGAACACTGAAGCTTTCTTT
CASKLLRDSGNTEAFF
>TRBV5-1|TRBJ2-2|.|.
TGCGCCAGCAGCTTGTTCGGGACCGGGGAGCTGTTTTTT
CASSLFGTGELFF
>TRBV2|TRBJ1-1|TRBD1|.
TGTGCCAGCAGTGAGGGGACAGTTGTTGTGCGGGCTTTCTTT
CASSEGTVVVRAFF
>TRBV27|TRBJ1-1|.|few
TGTGCCAGCAGTATTAACAGGGTCTCGAACACTGAAGCTTTCTTT
CASSINRVSNTEAFF
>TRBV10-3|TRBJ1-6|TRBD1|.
TGTGCCATTGGTGACAGGGAGCTCCACTTT
CAIGDRELHF
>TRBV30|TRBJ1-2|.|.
TGTGCCTGGAGTTTTTGGGGCCTCACTAACTATGGCTACACCTTC
CAWSFWGLTNYGYTF
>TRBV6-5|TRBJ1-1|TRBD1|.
TGTGCCAGCAGCCCCGGACAGGTGAACACTGAAGCTTTCTTT
CASSPGQVNTEAFF
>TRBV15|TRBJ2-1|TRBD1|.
TGTGCCACCAGCATGGCAAGGCAGGGGGCGCGGAATGAGCAGTTCTTC
CATSMARQGARNEQFF
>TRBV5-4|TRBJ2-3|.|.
TGTGCCAGCAGCTTGGCGCCGACTAAAAGGGGGGATACGCAGTATTTT
CASSLAPTKRGDTQYF
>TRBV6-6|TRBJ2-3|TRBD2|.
TGTGCCAGCAGTTACTCAGCGGGGGGGCCGATTGATACGCAGTATTTT
CASSYSAGGPIDTQYF
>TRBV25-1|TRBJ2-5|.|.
TGTGCCAGCAGTGATTACCGGGGGACCGGGGAGACCCAGTACTTC
CASSDYRGTGETQYF
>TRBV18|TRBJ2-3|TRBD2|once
TGTGCCAGCTCGCCGATCGGGGGGGCGGCAGATACGCAGTATTTT
CASSPIGGAADTQYF
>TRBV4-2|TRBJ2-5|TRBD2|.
TGTGCCAGCAGCCAGAGTGTAGGGGAGGGGACCCAGTACTTC
CASSQSVGEGTQYF
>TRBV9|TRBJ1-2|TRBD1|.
TGTGCCAGCAGCCCTGGTGGTTACAGGGGGCGAAGCTACACCTTC
CASSPGGYRGRSYTF
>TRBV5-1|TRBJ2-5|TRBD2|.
TGCGCCAGCAGCGTGGCGCCGTTCATAGCGGGGGGACAAGAGACCCAGTACTTC
CASSVAPFIAGGQETQYF
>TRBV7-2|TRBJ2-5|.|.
TGTGCCAGCAGCCGGGTTCGGGAGACCCAGTACTTC
CASSRVRETQYF
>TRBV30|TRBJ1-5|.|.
TGTGCCTGGAGTGCCGACAGTGGGGCTCAGCCCCAGCATTTT
CAWSADSGAQPQHF
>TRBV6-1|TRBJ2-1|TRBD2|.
TGTGCCAGCAGTGAAGCTAGCGGGGGGGCCAATGAGCAGTTCTTC
CASSEASGGANEQFF
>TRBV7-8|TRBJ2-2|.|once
TGTGCCAGCAAAGGGGCTACCGGGGAGCTGTTTTTT
CASKGATGELFF
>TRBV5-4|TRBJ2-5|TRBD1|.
TGTGCCAGCAGCACTACGACAGGGGGGGAGACCCAGTACTTC
CASSTTTGGETQYF
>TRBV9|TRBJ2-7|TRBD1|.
TGTGCCAGCAGTCCCGACCCCAGGGGGATCCGGGGAGAGCAGTACTTC
CASSPDPRGIRGEQYF
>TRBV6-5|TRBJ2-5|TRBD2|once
TGTGCCAGCAGCCGGGGGGTCGCAGTGGAGCAGTACTTC
CASSRGVAVEQYF
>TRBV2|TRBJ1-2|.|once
TGTGCCAGCCATCCCAGGAGGGGCGGCGGCTACACCTTC
CASHPRRGGGYTF
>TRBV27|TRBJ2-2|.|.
TGTGCCAGCAGTTTGGGGATCCCAGGGACCGGGGAGCTGTTTTTT
CASSLGIPGTGELFF
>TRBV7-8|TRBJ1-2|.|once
TGTGCCAGCAGCTTAGGTACGGCAGGCTATGGCTACACCTTC
CASSLGTAGYGYTF
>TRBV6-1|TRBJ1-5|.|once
TGTGCCAGCAGTGAATCGCCTGTGATCCGGTACCAGCCCCAGCATTTT
CASSESPVIRYQPQHF
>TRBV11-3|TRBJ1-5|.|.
TGTGCCAGCAGCTTCCCTAGGGCCAGGGGAAGCAATCAGCCCCAGCATTTT
CASSFPRARGSNQPQHF